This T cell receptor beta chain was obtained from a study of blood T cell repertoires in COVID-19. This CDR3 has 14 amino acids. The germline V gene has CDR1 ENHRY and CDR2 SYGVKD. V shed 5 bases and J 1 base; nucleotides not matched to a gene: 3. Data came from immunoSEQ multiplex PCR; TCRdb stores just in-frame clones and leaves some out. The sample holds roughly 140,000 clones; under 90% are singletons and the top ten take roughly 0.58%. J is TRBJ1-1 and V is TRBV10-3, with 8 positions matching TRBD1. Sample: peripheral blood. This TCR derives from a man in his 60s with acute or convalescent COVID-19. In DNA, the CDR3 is TGTGCCATCAGTCAACAGGGGGGGAACACTGAAGCTTTCTTT. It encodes CAISQQGGNTEAFF.